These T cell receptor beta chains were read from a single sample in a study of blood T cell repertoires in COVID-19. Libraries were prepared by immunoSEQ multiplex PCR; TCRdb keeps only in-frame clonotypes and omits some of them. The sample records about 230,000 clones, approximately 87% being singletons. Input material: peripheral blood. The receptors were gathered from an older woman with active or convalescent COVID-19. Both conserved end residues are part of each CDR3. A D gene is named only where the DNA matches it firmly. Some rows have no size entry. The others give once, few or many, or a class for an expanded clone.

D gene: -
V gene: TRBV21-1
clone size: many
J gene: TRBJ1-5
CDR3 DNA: TGTGCCAGCAAAGATGACAGGGGGCTCAGGCAGCCCCAGCATTTT
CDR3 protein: CASKDDRGLRQPQHF

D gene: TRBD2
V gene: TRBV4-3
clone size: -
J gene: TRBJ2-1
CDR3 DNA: TGCGCCAGCAGCCAGGGGGGTCTAGCGGTCTACAATGAGCAGTTCTTC
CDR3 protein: CASSQGGLAVYNEQFF

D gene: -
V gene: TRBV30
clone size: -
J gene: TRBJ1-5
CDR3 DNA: TGTGCCTGGAGTGTGTCGAGCGGTCCTCAGCCCCAGCATTTT
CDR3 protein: CAWSVSSGPQPQHF

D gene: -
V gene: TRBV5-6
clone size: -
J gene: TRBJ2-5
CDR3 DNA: TGTGCCAGCAGCTTGGAGGGGGTCCAAGAGACCCAGTACTTC
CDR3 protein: CASSLEGVQETQYF

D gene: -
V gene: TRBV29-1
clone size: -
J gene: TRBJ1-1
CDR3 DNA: TGCAGCGGGTGCGCGAGGGTGGGCACTGAAGCTTTCTTT
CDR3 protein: CSGCARVGTEAFF

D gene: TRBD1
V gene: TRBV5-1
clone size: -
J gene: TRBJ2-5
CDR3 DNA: TGCGCCAGCAGCCCGGGACAGGAAGAGACCCAGTACTTC
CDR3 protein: CASSPGQEETQYF

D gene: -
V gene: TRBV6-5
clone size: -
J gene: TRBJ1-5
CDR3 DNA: TGTGCCAGCAGTTACAACGGACAGCCAAATCAGCCCCAGCATTTT
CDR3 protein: CASSYNGQPNQPQHF

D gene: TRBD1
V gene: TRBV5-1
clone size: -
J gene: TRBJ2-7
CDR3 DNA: TGCGCCAGCAGCTTGGGGGACAGGGCTGTTGGGAGCGAGCAGTACTTC
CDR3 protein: CASSLGDRAVGSEQYF

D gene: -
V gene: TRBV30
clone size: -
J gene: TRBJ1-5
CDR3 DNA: TGTGCCTGGAGTAACGGTGAGGCCAATCAGCCCCAGCATTTT
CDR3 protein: CAWSNGEANQPQHF

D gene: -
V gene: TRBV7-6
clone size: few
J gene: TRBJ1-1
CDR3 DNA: TGTGCCAGCAGCTTAGAGGCAGGGGTTATTAAGAACACTGAAGCTTTCTTT
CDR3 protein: CASSLEAGVIKNTEAFF

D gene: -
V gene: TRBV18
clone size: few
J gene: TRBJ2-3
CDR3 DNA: TGTGCCAGCTCACCCGGGGGAAGCGGAGGCACAGATACGCAGTATTTT
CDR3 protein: CASSPGGSGGTDTQYF

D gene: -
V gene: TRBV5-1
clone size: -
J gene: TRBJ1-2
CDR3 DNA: TGCGCCAGCAGCTTACAGGGCTCCCCTTTCTATGGCTACACCTTC
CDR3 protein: CASSLQGSPFYGYTF

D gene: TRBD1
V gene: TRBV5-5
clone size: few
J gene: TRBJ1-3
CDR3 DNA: TGTGCCAGCAGTCTAGCAACACAGGGGGAAGGAGGAAACACCATATATTTT
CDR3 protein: CASSLATQGEGGNTIYF

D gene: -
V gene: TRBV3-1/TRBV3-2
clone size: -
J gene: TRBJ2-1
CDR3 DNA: TGTGCCAGCAGCCAAGGGGTGTGGGGCCTGGCTGTGAGCGATGAGCAGTTCTTC
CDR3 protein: CASSQGVWGLAVSDEQFF

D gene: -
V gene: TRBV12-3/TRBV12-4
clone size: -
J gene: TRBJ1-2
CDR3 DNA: TGTGCCAGTTTTGGCGGGGACGATGGCTACACCTTC
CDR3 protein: CASFGGDDGYTF

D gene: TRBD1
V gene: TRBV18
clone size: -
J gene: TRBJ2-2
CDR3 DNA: TGTGCCAGCTCACCGACAGGGTCCACCGGGGAGCTGTTTTTT
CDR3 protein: CASSPTGSTGELFF

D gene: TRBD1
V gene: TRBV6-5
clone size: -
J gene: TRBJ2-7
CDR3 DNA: TGTGCCAGCGGACAGGGGTACTACGAGCAGTACTTC
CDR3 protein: CASGQGYYEQYF

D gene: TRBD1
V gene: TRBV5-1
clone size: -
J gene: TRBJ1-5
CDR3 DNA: TGCGCCAGCAGCCCAGGACAGGGTGGCCTCAATCAGCCCCAGCATTTT
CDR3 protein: CASSPGQGGLNQPQHF

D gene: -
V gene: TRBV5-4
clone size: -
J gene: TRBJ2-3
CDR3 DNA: TGTGCCAGCAGCCTTCTAACAGATACGCAGTATTTT
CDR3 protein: CASSLLTDTQYF

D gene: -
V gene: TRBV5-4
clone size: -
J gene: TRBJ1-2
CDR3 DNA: TGTGCCAGCAGCTTGAGGGGCGCCGGCAACTATGGCTACACCTTC
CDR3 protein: CASSLRGAGNYGYTF

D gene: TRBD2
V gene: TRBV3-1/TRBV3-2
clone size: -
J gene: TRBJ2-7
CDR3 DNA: TGTGCCAGCAGCCAAGATCTCGGATTAGCGGGAGGGGACGAGCAGTACTTC
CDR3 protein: CASSQDLGLAGGDEQYF

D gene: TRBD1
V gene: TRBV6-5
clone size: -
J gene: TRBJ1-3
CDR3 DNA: TGTGCCAGCGGCCCCCGGACAGGGAGGGACACCATATATTTT
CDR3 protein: CASGPRTGRDTIYF

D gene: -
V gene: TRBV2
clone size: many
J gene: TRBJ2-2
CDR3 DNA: TGTGCCAGAAGGTCGCCCCCGAGGGACACCGGGGAGCTGTTTTTT
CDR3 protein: CARRSPPRDTGELFF

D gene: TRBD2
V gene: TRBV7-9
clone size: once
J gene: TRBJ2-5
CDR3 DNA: TGTGCCAGCACCTTTCCTAGCGGGAAAGAGACCCAGTACTTC
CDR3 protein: CASTFPSGKETQYF

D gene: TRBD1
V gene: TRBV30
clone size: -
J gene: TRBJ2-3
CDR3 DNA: TGTGCCTGGAGTGTATGGTGGGGGACAGGGAGCACAGATACGCAGTATTTT
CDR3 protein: CAWSVWWGTGSTDTQYF

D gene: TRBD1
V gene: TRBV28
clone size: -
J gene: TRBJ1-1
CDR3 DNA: TGTGCCAGCAGGGGACTCGGGACAGGGGTTCGGAATCTAGCTTTCTTT
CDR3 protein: CASRGLGTGVRNLAFF

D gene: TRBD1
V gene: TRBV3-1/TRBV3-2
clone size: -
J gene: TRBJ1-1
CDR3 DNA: TGTGCCAGCAGCTTTCCGGGACAGGGGAGGACTGAAGCTTTCTTT
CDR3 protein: CASSFPGQGRTEAFF

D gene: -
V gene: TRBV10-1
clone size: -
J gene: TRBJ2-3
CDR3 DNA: TGCGCCAGCAGTGTGGCAGGAGGGACGGATACGCAGTATTTT
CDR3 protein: CASSVAGGTDTQYF

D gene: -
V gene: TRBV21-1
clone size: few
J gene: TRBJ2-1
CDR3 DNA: TGTGCCAGGGAGAAGTCCTACAATGAGCAGTTCTTC
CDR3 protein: CAREKSYNEQFF

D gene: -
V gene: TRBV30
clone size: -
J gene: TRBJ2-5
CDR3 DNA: TGTGCCTGGGGCAAGGGGCGAGAGACCCAGTACTTC
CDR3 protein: CAWGKGRETQYF

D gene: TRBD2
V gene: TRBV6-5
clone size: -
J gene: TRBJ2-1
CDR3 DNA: TGTGCCAGCAGTTACTCAAAGCGGGGGGCTTACAATGAGCAGTTCTTC
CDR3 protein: CASSYSKRGAYNEQFF

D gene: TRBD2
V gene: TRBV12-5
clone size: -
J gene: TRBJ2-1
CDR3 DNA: TGTGCTAGTGGTTTCGGGCCTAGCGGGAGATGGGAGCAGTTCTTC
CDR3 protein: CASGFGPSGRWEQFF

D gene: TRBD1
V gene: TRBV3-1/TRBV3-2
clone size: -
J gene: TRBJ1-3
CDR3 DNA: TGTGCCAGCAGCCTGGACAGGGAACCTACCACGCGTGGAAACACCATATATTTT
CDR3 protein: CASSLDREPTTRGNTIYF

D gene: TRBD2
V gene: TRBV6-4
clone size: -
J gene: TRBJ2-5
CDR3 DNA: TGTGCCAGCAGTGACTCAAGGCGGGAGGGAGAGACCCAGTACTTC
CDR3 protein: CASSDSRREGETQYF

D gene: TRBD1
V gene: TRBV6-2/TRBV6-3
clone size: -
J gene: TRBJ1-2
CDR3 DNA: TGTGCCAGCAGTTACTCGGGACAGGCGACGCTCAGGGAGGGCTACACCTTC
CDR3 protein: CASSYSGQATLREGYTF

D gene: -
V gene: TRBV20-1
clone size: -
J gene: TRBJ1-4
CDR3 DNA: TGCAGTGCTACCTTTAATGAAAAACTGTTTTTT
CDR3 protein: CSATFNEKLFF

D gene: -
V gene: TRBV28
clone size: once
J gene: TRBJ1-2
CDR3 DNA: TGTGCCAGCAGTTTTCGGCAGGCTAACTATGGCTACACCTTC
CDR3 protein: CASSFRQANYGYTF

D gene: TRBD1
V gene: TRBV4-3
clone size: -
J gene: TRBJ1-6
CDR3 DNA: TGCGCCAGCAGCCGCTCCGGGACAGGGCATAATTCACCCCTCCACTTT
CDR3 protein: CASSRSGTGHNSPLHF

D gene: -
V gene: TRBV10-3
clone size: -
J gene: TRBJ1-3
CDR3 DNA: TGTGCCATCAGTGACCTCCAGGGAGGGGGCTCTGGAAACACCATATATTTT
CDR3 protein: CAISDLQGGGSGNTIYF

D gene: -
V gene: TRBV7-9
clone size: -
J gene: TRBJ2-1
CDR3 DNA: TGTGCCAGCAGCTTATCCCCCTATTACAATGAGCAGTTCTTC
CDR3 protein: CASSLSPYYNEQFF

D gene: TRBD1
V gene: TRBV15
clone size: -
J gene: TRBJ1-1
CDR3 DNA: TGTGCCACCAGCAGGGGACAGGGGGCGCGCCCTGAAGCTTTCTTT
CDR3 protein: CATSRGQGARPEAFF

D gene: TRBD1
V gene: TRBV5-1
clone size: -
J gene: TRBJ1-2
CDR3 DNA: TGCGCCAGCAGCCAGGGCCTTTGGGACAGTAACTATGGCTACACCTTC
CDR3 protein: CASSQGLWDSNYGYTF